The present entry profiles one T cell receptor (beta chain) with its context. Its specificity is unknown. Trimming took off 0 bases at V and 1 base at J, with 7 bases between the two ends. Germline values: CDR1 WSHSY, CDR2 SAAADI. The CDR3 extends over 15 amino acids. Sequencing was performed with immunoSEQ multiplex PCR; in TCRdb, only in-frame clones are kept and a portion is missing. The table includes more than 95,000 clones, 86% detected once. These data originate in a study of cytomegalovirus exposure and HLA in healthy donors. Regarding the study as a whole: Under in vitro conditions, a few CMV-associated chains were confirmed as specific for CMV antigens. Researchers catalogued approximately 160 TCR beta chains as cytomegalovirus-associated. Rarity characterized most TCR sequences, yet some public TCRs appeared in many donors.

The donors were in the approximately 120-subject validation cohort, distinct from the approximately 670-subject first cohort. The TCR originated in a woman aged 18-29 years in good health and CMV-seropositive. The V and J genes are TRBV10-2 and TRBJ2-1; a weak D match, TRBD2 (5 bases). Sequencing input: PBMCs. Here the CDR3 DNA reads TGCGCCAGCAGTGAGTCGCCGGGATCCTACAATGAGCAGTTCTTC. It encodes CASSESPGSYNEQFF.